This T cell receptor beta chain was sequenced in a study of sequential checkpoint blockade in melanoma. The table came from immunoSEQ multiplex PCR; TCRdb's copy has only in-frame clones and leaves some out. Here the sample spans some 40,000 clones, roughly four fifths being singletons. Trimming cost V 1 base and J 2 bases, with 10 bases left between them. This CDR3 is 15 amino acids long. Germline V gene sequence: CDR1 MGHRA, CDR2 YSYEKL. Treatment indicated: randomized to nivolumab then ipilimumab (arm A) or the reverse (arm B). Sorted cells were live CD3+CD8+, lacking CD19 and CD56, from PBMCs. The TCR was taken from a human donor with melanoma. The sequencing here drew on CD8+ T cells sorted from blood (inferred from file names), taken from a patient given nivolumab and ipilimumab in sequence. This chain connects TRBV4-1 to TRBJ2-3, with D perhaps TRBD2 (6 bases). DNA of the CDR3: TGCGCCAGCAGCCAAGCGCCGCGGGACACAGATACGCAGTATTTT. This translates into CASSQAPRDTDTQYF.